The 7 T cell receptor beta chains in this list originate from one sample, sequenced in a study of sequential checkpoint blockade in melanoma. Clones were read by immunoSEQ multiplex PCR, and TCRdb kept only the in-frame ones, dropping some. The sample consists of 35,000 to 50,000 clones, 86% of them appearing once. Treatment described: randomized to nivolumab then ipilimumab (arm A) or the reverse (arm B). The material was CD8+ T cells sorted from blood (inferred from file names), obtained from a patient given nivolumab and ipilimumab in sequence. Receptor source: a human donor with melanoma.

The gene calls are TRBV5-1 and TRBJ2-7, with TRBD2 matching 10 bases. This CDR3 spans 15 amino acids. The germline CDR1 and CDR2 sequences are SGHRS and YFSETQ. Germline trimming cut 1 base from V and 5 bases from J; bases unmatched to any gene: 6. The CDR3 bases are TGCGCCAGCAGCTTGAGCGGGAGGGCCGTCGACGAGCAGTACGTC. Translation gives CASSLSGRAVDEQYV.

The V gene is TRBV7-9, the J gene TRBJ2-4; possibly TRBD1 for D (6 bases). The CDR3 is 15 residues long. Trimming cost V 0 bases and J 6 bases, with 12 bases left between them. In germline, CDR1 is SEHNR, CDR2 FQNEAQ (reference sequence). The CDR3 bases are TGTGCCAGCAGCTTAGCGTTAGGGGGAAGAAACATTCAGTACTTC. This gives the protein CASSLALGGRNIQYF.

The chain couples TRBV11-2 to TRBJ2-7, with D perhaps TRBD1 (5 bases). Germline CDR1 SGHAT, CDR2 FQNNGV. The CDR3 length is 12 residues. Between the trimmed V and J ends, which lost 5 bases and 2 bases, there was a span of 7 bases. The CDR3 is CASSTGPYEQYF. In nucleotides, the CDR3 is TGTGCCAGCAGCACAGGTCCCTACGAGCAGTACTTC.

The chain carries TRBV6-1 and TRBJ2-1; D is possibly TRBD1 (5 bases). With 2 bases removed from V and 9 bases from J, the gap between germline ends came to 8 bases. The CDR3 sequence is 12 residues long. The germline gives CDR1 MNHNS, CDR2 SASEGT. As DNA, the CDR3 is TGTGCCAGCAGTGAAATGGGGCTTGAGCAGTTCTTC. Translating it yields CASSEMGLEQFF.

The chain recombines TRBV27 with TRBJ2-7, with D unresolved. The CDR3 has 12 amino acids. Germline V gene lookup returns CDR1 MNHEY and CDR2 SMNVEV (reference sequence). The germline V and J ends were trimmed by 5 bases and 3 bases, with 8 bases remaining between them. The CDR3 region is CASSHRDYEQYF. The CDR3 nucleotides read TGTGCCAGCAGTCACAGAGACTACGAGCAGTACTTC.

The genes are TRBV25-1 and TRBJ2-1; 9 bases are shared with TRBD1. This CDR3 is 16 amino acids long. V dropped 3 bases and J dropped 7; count of bases not matched to a gene: 10. Per the germline V gene, CDR1 is MGHDK and CDR2 is SYGVNS. The CDR3 region is CASSDETGGYRNEQFF. As DNA, the CDR3 is TGTGCCAGCAGTGATGAGACAGGGGGGTACAGAAATGAGCAGTTCTTC.

This chain connects TRBV5-1 to TRBJ1-4; no firm D call. Germline assignment: CDR1 SGHRS and CDR2 YFSETQ. With 4 bases removed from V and 4 bases from J, the gap between germline ends came to 11 bases. There are 14 residues in the CDR3. CDR3 sequence reads: CASSLGAFNEKLFF. The CDR3 DNA follows: TGCGCCAGCAGCCTGGGAGCCTTTAATGAAAAACTGTTTTTT.